These 26 T cell receptor beta chains share one sample of origin, sequenced in a study of Ad26.COV2.S vaccination and SARS-CoV-2 variants. The data were produced by immunoSEQ multiplex PCR, yet TCRdb's version contains in-frame clones alone and is incomplete. The sample shows about 350,000 clones, around 92% of them seen only once. Sequencing used peripheral blood, obtained after recovery from COVID-19. Every receptor here comes from a human donor who had recovered from COVID-19.

The V gene is TRBV12-3 or TRBV12-4, the J gene TRBJ1-2; D might be TRBD1 (6 bases). V was cut by 3 bases and J by 8 bases, with 10 bases left in between. The CDR3 sequence is 12 residues long. Here the CDR3 reads CASSFQQGGYTF. In nucleotides, the CDR3 is TGTGCCAGCAGTTTTCAGCAGGGGGGCTACACCTTC.

The chain combines TRBV5-8 with TRBJ2-1, with 12 positions matching TRBD2. This CDR3 region has 15 residues. Germline-derived CDR1 and CDR2 are SGHTS and YDEGEE. Trimming took 1 base from V and 6 from J; bases not matched to a gene: 2. The CDR3 coding sequence is TGTGCCAGCAGCTTGACACTAGCGGGGGGCAATGAGCAGTTCTTC. It encodes CASSLTLAGGNEQFF.

The rearrangement links TRBV7-8 to TRBJ1-1; D is unresolved. The V gene's germline CDR1 is SGHVS and CDR2 FQNEAQ. Trimming cost V 5 bases and J 2 bases, with 18 bases left between them. The CDR3 spans 16 residues. In DNA, the CDR3 is TGTGCCAGCAGCCAAAGAAGGCTACAGCCCAACACTGAAGCTTTCTTT. Translated, it gives CASSQRRLQPNTEAFF.

This clone was picked up a small number of times. V and J are TRBV5-4 and TRBJ1-3; weak D call: TRBD1 (5 bases). V was trimmed by 0 bases and J by 3 bases, leaving 7 bases between them. This CDR3 has 14 amino acids. Germline V CDR1 and CDR2: SGHNT, YYREEE (reference sequence). The CDR3 reads CASSLDRLGNTIYF. CDR3 in DNA: TGTGCCAGCAGCTTGGACAGGCTTGGAAACACCATATATTTT.

The J gene is TRBJ2-2, the V gene TRBV6-4, with D tentatively TRBD1 (6 bases). The length of the CDR3 is 15 residues. V was pared by 7 bases and J by 6 bases, with 18 bases between. Looked up from germline, CDR1 is MRHNA and CDR2 is SNTAGT. CDR3 sequence (DNA): TGTGCCAGCATCTCCAGGGGCGGGTCGGCCGGGGAGCTGTTTTTT. This translates into CASISRGGSAGELFF.

The chain recombines TRBV12-5 with TRBJ2-1; D might be TRBD1 (6 bases). Trimming cost V 1 base and J 4 bases, with 11 bases left between them. The CDR3 extends over 15 amino acids. The germline CDR1 and CDR2 sequences are LGHNT and FRNRAP. The CDR3 region has the DNA TGTGCTAGTGGTTTGGAACAGGGAGATTACAATGAGCAGTTCTTC. This codes for CASGLEQGDYNEQFF. The full variable domain, in which reference TRBV12-5 and TRBJ2-1 provide the parts outside the CDR3, is DARVTQTPRHKVTEMGQEVTMRCQPILGHNTVFWYRQTMMQGLELLAYFRNRAPLDDSGMPKDRFSAEMPDATLATLKIQPSEPRDSAVYFCASGLEQGDYNEQFFGPGTRLTVL.

This clone showed up just once. A junction end diverges from the germline sequence, so it may reflect a read error. The rearrangement uses TRBV7-7 and TRBJ1-3; 8 bases agree with TRBD1. This CDR3 has 15 residues. Per the germline V gene, CDR1 is SSHAT and CDR2 is FNYEAQ (reference sequence). The CDR3 DNA reads as TGTGCTAGCAGCCGAGACAGGGGCTCTGGAAACACCATATATTTT. It yields the protein CASSRDRGSGNTIYF. Full variable domain (remainder filled in from reference TRBV7-7 and TRBJ1-3): GAGVSQSPRYKVTKRGQDVTLRCDPISSHATLYWYQQALGQGPEFLTYFNYEAQPDKSGLPSDRFSAERPEGSISTLTIQRTEQRDSAMYRCASSRDRGSGNTIYFGEGSWLTVV.

The genes are TRBV5-6 and TRBJ2-7, with 8 bases lining up with TRBD1. From germline, CDR1 is SGHDT and CDR2 YYEEEE. The CDR3 contains 15 residues. V lost 4 bases and J lost 1; bases outside the gene matches: 7. Written as DNA, the CDR3 is TGTGCCAGCAGCGGGCCAGGGGGCTCTTCCTACGAGCAGTACTTC. It is translated as CASSGPGGSSYEQYF.

The V and J genes are TRBV10-3 and TRBJ2-7; the D gene is possibly TRBD1 (7 bases). Germline CDR1 reads ENHRY; CDR2 reads SYGVKD. This CDR3 has 12 residues. Between the trimmed V and J ends, which lost 8 bases and 2 bases, there was a span of 10 bases. The CDR3 DNA sequence: TGTGCCATCGGGGGGACAGCCTACGAGCAGTACTTC. As protein: CAIGGTAYEQYF.

The chain is built from TRBV9 and TRBJ1-2; D possibly corresponds to TRBD1 (5 bases). The ends were cut back, 2 bases at V and 3 bases at J, with 11 bases in the middle. The CDR3 length is 14 residues. Germline V gene lookup returns CDR1 SGDLS and CDR2 YYNGEE. The CDR3 protein is CASSVGGTDYGYTF. DNA for the CDR3: TGTGCCAGCAGCGTGGGAGGGACCGACTATGGCTACACCTTC.

This clone was observed a single time. The chain is built from TRBV6-7 and TRBJ2-2; 7 bases line up with TRBD1. TRBV6-7 is reported as an ORF; its role is uncertain. This CDR3 region has 12 residues. V lost 5 bases to trimming and J lost 6 bases; unmatched junction nucleotides: 0. The DNA for the CDR3 is TGTGCCAGCAGTCAGGGGGCCGGGGAGCTGTTTTTT. Residues: CASSQGAGELFF.

The rearrangement joins TRBV2 to TRBJ1-2; D unresolved. CDR1 is SNHLY, CDR2 FYNNEI, per germline. The V end lost 0 bases, the J end lost 1 base, and 12 bases lay between the germline ends. This CDR3 comprises 16 residues. The CDR3 region is CASSEASYSDNYGYTF. As DNA, the CDR3 is TGTGCCAGCAGTGAAGCGTCATACTCCGATAACTATGGCTACACCTTC.

This chain joins TRBV6-2 or TRBV6-3 and TRBJ1-5, with 8 bases aligning to TRBD1. The CDR3 has 16 residues. V shed 1 base and J 4 bases; nucleotides not matched to a gene: 6. Germline V gene data show CDR1 as MNHEY and CDR2 as SVGEGT. Here the CDR3 reads CASSYFGQGNNQPQHF. The CDR3 DNA reads as TGTGCCAGCAGTTACTTTGGACAGGGTAATAATCAGCCCCAGCATTTT.

The chain couples TRBV29-1 to TRBJ2-1; the D is unclear. Germline V lookup: CDR1 SQVTM, CDR2 ANQGSEA. The CDR3 spans 16 residues. V lost 1 base, J lost 0 bases, and 13 bases lay in between. The CDR3, as DNA: TGCAGCGTTGAAGGGCCCGAGAGAGTCTCCTACAATGAGCAGTTCTTC. Encoded protein: CSVEGPERVSYNEQFF.

This chain uses TRBV23-1 with TRBJ1-5; 9 nucleotides match TRBD1. TRBV23-1 has ORF status, its function being uncertain. V trimming: 1 base; J trimming: 6 bases; junction bases outside the gene matches: 7. This CDR3 region has 16 residues. This CDR3 reads CASSQWTGQGRQPQHF. DNA of the CDR3: TGCGCCAGCAGTCAATGGACGGGACAGGGTCGTCAGCCCCAGCATTTT.

This clone was detected only once. The chain has TRBV29-1 and TRBJ2-7, with D hard to call. The germline CDR1 and CDR2 sequences are SQVTM and ANQGSEA. V was shortened by 6 bases and J by 0 bases, with 6 bases between the two germline ends. The CDR3 has 11 amino acids. Here the CDR3 reads CSVRHSYEQYF. CDR3 bases: TGCAGCGTACGACACTCCTACGAGCAGTACTTC.

The chain has TRBV5-1 and TRBJ2-2, with D perhaps TRBD1 (6 bases). Trimming took off 5 bases at V and 0 bases at J, with 11 bases between the two ends. The germline gives CDR1 SGHRS, CDR2 YFSETQ. CDR3 size: 15 residues. CDR3 nucleotides: TGCGCCAGCAGAACGGGACAAGCGAACACCGGGGAGCTGTTTTTT. Residues: CASRTGQANTGELFF.

This clone appeared a few times. The chain couples TRBV2 to TRBJ2-2; weak D call: TRBD2 (6 bases). This CDR3 contains 14 residues. Germline V gene data show CDR1 as SNHLY and CDR2 as FYNNEI. V was trimmed by 3 bases and J by 7 bases, leaving 12 bases between them. CDR3 DNA: TGTGCCAGCAGTGAGGAGGGGCGAGGCGGGGAGCTGTTTTTT. This sequence encodes CASSEEGRGGELFF.

The chain uses TRBV7-9 and TRBJ2-1; D unresolved. Trimming cost V 6 bases and J 2 bases, with 11 bases left between them. The CDR3 spans 14 residues. The V gene's germline CDR1 is SEHNR and CDR2 FQNEAQ (reference sequence). The CDR3 region is CASSLTSPYNEQFF. CDR3 in DNA: TGTGCCAGCAGTCTCACCAGTCCCTACAATGAGCAGTTCTTC. The full variable domain, in which reference TRBV7-9 and TRBJ2-1 provide the parts outside the CDR3, is DTGVSQNPRHKITKRGQNVTFRCDPISEHNRLYWYRQTLGQGPEFLTYFQNEAQLEKSRLLSDRFSAERPKGSFSTLEIQRTEQGDSAMYLCASSLTSPYNEQFFGPGTRLTVL.

The V call is TRBV12-3 or TRBV12-4, the J call TRBJ1-1, with D uncertain. The CDR3 sequence is 11 residues long. Trimming stripped 5 bases from V and 2 bases from J, with 3 bases between. The CDR3 is CASSINTEAFF. The CDR3 coding sequence is TGTGCCAGCAGTATTAACACTGAAGCTTTCTTT.

The chain combines TRBV7-3 with TRBJ2-7; TRBD1 might be the D (6 bases). V was cut by 0 bases and J by 0 bases, with 9 bases left in between. Germline V gene data show CDR1 as SGHTA and CDR2 as FQGTGA. The CDR3 is made up of 15 amino acids. The CDR3 sequence: CASSLTVGASYEQYF. In DNA form, the CDR3 reads TGTGCCAGCAGCTTAACGGTGGGGGCCTCCTACGAGCAGTACTTC.

The chain uses TRBV27 and TRBJ1-4; TRBD1 matches 9 bases. CDR1 is MNHEY and CDR2 is SMNVEV in the germline V gene (reference sequence). The CDR3 has 15 residues. The ends lost 10 bases at V and 8 bases at J; junction bases unmatched: 14. The CDR3 protein is CATKPRQGGGEKLFF. The CDR3, as DNA: TGTGCCACAAAACCACGACAGGGGGGTGGCGAAAAACTGTTTTTT. Filled out from reference TRBV27 and TRBJ1-4, the complete variable domain reads EAQVTQNPRYLITVTGKKLTVTCSQNMNHEYMSWYRQDPGLGLRQIYYSMNVEVTDKGDVPEGYKVSRKEKRNFPLILESPSPNQTSLYFCATKPRQGGGEKLFFGSGTQLSVL.

This chain joins TRBV28 and TRBJ2-7; D might be TRBD1 or TRBD2, each matching 5 bases. Germline lookup yields CDR1 MDHEN and CDR2 SYDVKM. This CDR3 region has 16 residues. Trimming stripped 2 bases from V and 0 bases from J, with 14 bases between. CDR3 DNA: TGTGCCAGCAGTTTACCCGGGACGGGGAGCTCCTACGAGCAGTACTTC. This codes for CASSLPGTGSSYEQYF.

The CDR3 spells CASSVERGNSPLHF. In nucleotides, the CDR3 is TGTGCCAGCAGTGTTGAGAGGGGTAATTCACCCCTCCACTTT. This rearrangement joins TRBV2 to TRBJ1-6; D perhaps matches TRBD1 (5 bases). The CDR3 covers 14 residues. V lost 4 bases to trimming and J lost 6 bases, with 10 bases between them. Germline V lookup: CDR1 SNHLY, CDR2 FYNNEI.

The chain combines TRBV18 with TRBJ1-1; D is unclear. This CDR3 comprises 12 residues. The ends were cut back, 1 base at V and 3 bases at J, with 3 bases in the middle. The germline V gene has CDR1 KGHSH and CDR2 LQKENI. The CDR3 protein is CASSPRDTEAFF. The DNA of the CDR3 is TGTGCCAGCTCACCACGGGACACTGAAGCTTTCTTT.

This clone was detected once. This sequence joins TRBV5-1 and TRBJ2-1; tentative D call: TRBD2 (5 bases). This CDR3 is built from 13 residues. V was clipped by 1 base and J by 7 bases, with 9 bases between them. The germline CDR1 and CDR2 sequences are SGHRS and YFSETQ. The CDR3 DNA reads TGCGCCAGCAGCTTGTTCGGGGATAATGAGCAGTTCTTC. It yields the protein CASSLFGDNEQFF.